This T cell receptor beta chain was identified during a study of tumor and adjacent non-tumor tissue in lung cancer. General observations from the study: In normal lung, the top 100 clones were significantly more dominant than in tumor.

This clonotype came up many times. Its target is not known. RNA was extracted from bulk tissue without any cell sorting. Three rounds of nested PCR, following a modified ARM-PCR protocol, produced the TCRbeta library. TCRdb redid the calling of the multiplex PCR reads with MiXCR, one entry per CDR3 protein. The table lists tens of thousands of distinct CDR3 sequences, 67% of them singletons. The sample comprised lung tumor tissue. The TCR sequence derives from a man aged 60 to 69 with non-small cell lung cancer.

This CDR3 is CASSEQSGSGDTQYF. CDR3 DNA: TGTGCCAGCAGTGAACAGTCTGGGTCCGGAGATACGCAGTATTTT. The rearrangement joins TRBV6-1 to TRBJ2-3, with D unresolved. Trimming removed 2 bases from V and 5 bases from J, with 14 bases in between. The CDR3 covers 15 residues. Germline V lookup: CDR1 MNHNS, CDR2 SASEGT.